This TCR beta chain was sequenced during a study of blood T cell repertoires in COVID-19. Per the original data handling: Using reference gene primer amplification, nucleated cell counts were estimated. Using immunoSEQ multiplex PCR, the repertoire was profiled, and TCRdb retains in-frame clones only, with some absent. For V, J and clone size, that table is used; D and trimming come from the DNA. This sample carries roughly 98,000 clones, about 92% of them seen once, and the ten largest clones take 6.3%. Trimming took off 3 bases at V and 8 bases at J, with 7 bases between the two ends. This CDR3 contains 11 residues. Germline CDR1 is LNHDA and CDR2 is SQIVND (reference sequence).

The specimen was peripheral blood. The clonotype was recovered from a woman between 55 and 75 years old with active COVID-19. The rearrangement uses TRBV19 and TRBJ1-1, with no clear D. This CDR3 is CASSIFKEAFF. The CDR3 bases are TGTGCCAGTAGTATTTTCAAAGAAGCTTTCTTT.